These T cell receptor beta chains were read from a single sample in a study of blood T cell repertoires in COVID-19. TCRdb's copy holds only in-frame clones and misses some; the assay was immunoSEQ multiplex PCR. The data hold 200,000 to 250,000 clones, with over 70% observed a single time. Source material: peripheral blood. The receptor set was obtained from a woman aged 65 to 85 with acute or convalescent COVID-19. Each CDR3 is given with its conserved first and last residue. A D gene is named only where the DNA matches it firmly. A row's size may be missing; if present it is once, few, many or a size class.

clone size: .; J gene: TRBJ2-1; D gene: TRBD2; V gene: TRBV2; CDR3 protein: CASNLAEYNEQFF; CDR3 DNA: TGTGCCAGCAATCTAGCGGAGTACAATGAGCAGTTCTTC
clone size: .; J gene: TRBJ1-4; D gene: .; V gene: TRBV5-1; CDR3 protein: CASSLVINEKLFF; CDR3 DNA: TGCGCCAGCAGCTTGGTAATTAATGAAAAACTGTTTTTT
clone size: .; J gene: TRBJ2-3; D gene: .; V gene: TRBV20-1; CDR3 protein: CSASGIPGSGTDTQYF; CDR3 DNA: TGCAGTGCTAGTGGAATCCCCGGTAGCGGCACAGATACGCAGTATTTT
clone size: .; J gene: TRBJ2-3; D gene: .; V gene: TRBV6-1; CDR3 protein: CASSESTSTDTQYF; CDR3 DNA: TGTGCCAGCAGTGAGTCGACTAGCACAGATACGCAGTATTTT
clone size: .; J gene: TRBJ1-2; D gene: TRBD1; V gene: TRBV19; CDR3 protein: CASGGQGASGYTF; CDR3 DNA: TGTGCCAGCGGAGGACAGGGGGCGAGTGGCTACACCTTC
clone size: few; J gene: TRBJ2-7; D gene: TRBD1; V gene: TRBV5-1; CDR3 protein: CASSPRGQINAYEQYF; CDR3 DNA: TGCGCCAGCAGCCCAAGGGGACAGATTAACGCCTACGAGCAGTACTTC
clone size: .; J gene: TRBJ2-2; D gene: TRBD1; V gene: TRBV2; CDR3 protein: CASSQQGANTGELFF; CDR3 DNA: TGTGCCAGCAGTCAACAGGGGGCTAACACCGGGGAGCTGTTTTTT
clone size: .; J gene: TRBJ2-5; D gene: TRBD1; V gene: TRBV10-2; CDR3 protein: CASTKGQALQETQYF; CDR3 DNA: TGCGCCAGCACTAAAGGACAGGCTCTCCAAGAGACCCAGTACTTC
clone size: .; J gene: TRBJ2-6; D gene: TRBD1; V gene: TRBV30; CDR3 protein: CAWSTRRTGGTAGANVLTF; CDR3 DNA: TGTGCCTGGAGTACGAGGAGGACAGGGGGGACGGCGGGGGCCAACGTCCTGACTTTC
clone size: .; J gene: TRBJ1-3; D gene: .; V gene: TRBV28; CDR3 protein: CASSLDTSGNTIYF; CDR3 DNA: TGTGCCAGCAGTTTAGACACCTCTGGAAACACCATATATTTT
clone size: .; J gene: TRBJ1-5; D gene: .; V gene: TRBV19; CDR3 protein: CASTAGEIQPQHF; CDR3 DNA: TGTGCCAGTACTGCAGGGGAAATTCAGCCCCAGCATTTT
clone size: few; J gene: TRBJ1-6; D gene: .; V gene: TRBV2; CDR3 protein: CASSETVSYNSPLHF; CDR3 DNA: TGTGCCAGCAGTGAAACAGTCTCCTATAATTCACCCCTCCACTTT
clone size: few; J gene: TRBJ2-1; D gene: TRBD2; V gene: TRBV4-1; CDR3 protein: CASSQVAGVNEQFF; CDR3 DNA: TGCGCCAGCAGCCAAGTAGCGGGAGTCAATGAGCAGTTCTTC
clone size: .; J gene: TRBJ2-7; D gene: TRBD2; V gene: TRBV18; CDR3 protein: CASSPPLGTSGLVHEQYF; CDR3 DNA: TGTGCCAGCTCACCACCCCTAGGGACTAGCGGGTTAGTCCACGAGCAGTACTTC
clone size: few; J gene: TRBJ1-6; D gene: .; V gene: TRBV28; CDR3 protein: CASRGGWDNSPLHF; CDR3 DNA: TGTGCCAGCAGGGGGGGGTGGGATAATTCACCCCTCCACTTT